This TCR beta chain was retrieved from a study of blood T cells in healthy people across ages. Peripheral blood, roughly 9.3 milliliters per donor, was collected. CDR3 length: 14 amino acids. Trimming left V 5 bases short and J 5 bases short, with 17 bases between. Germline V gene lookup returns CDR1 DFQATT and CDR2 SNEGSKA (reference sequence). This clonotype has more than one count but fewer than ten. Antigen: not known. Then a second PCR, running roughly 7 to 11 cycles, was carried out with a sample-barcoded 5' primer and a J-beta primer mix. Each CDR3 protein gets one entry after TCRdb re-called the 5' RACE reads with MiXCR. Altogether about 1,400,000 distinct CDR3 sequences are present, around 42% being singletons, with the ten largest covering 7.9%. Notes on the study in general: It was held that diversity estimates obtained from one million T cells represented underestimates.

Sequenced material: blood. The chain has TRBV20-1 and TRBJ2-3, with D perhaps matching TRBD2 (5 bases). The receptor comes from a woman between 18 and 29 years old in good health. CDR3 in amino acids: CSAGGRSWIDTQYF. The DNA of the CDR3 is TGCAGTGCTGGAGGACGATCCTGGATAGATACGCAGTATTTT.